The T cell receptor beta chain described here comes from a study of blood T cell repertoires in COVID-19. For the study at large: Samples of COVID-19 (acute and convalescent) were obtained from the United States, Italy and Spain. Sources were T cells, B-cell-depleted T cells, or PBMCs; the material itself was cDNA or gDNA.

In the source study's methods: It was from reference gene primer amplification that nucleated cell counts were estimated. The assay was immunoSEQ multiplex PCR, and TCRdb's table has in-frame clones only and misses some. V and J calls and clone size are those listed in that table; D and trimming were worked out from the DNA. There are about 38,000 clones in the sample; 85% to 90% occur only once, and around a quarter lies in the top ten. There are 17 residues in the CDR3. V shed 2 bases and J 0 bases; nucleotides not matched to a gene: 8. The clonotype originates from a man aged 60 to 75 with active or convalescent COVID-19. The rearrangement links TRBV5-3 to TRBJ1-3, with 7 bases aligning to TRBD1. TRBV5-3 counts as an open reading frame of uncertain function. Specimen: peripheral blood. CDR3 amino acids: CARSFRDSLSSGNTIYF. As DNA, the CDR3 is TGTGCCAGAAGCTTCCGGGACAGTCTGAGCTCTGGAAACACCATATATTTT.